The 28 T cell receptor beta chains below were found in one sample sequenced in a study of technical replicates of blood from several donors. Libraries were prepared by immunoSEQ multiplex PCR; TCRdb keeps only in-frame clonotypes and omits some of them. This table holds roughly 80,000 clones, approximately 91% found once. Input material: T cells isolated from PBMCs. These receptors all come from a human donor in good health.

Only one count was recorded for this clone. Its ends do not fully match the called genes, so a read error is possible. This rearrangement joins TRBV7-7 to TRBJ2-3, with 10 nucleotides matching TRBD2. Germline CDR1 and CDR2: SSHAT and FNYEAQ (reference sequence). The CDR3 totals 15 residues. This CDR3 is CASSSGLAVTDTQYF. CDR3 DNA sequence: TGTGCTAGCAGCTCCGGACTAGCGGTCACAGATACGCAGTATTTT. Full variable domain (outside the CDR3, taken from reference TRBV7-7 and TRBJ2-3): GAGVSQSPRYKVTKRGQDVTLRCDPISSHATLYWYQQALGQGPEFLTYFNYEAQPDKSGLPSDRFSAERPEGSISTLTIQRTEQRDSAMYRCASSSGLAVTDTQYFGPGTRLTVL.

For the CDR3, the DNA is TGTGCCAGCAGCCAAGATCTAGGCCCCGGGGAGCTGTTTTTT. Amino acid sequence: CASSQDLGPGELFF. The genes are TRBV14 and TRBJ2-2, with D uncertain. Germline loops: CDR1 SGHDN, CDR2 FVKESK. Between the trimmed V and J ends, which lost 0 bases and 6 bases, there was a span of 8 bases. The CDR3 is 14 residues long.

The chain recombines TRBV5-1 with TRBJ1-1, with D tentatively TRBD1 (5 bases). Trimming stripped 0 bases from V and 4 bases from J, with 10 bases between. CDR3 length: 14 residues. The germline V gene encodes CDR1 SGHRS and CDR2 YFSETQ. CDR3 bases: TGCGCCAGCAGCTTGGACAGGCCGAGCACTGAAGCTTTCTTT. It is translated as CASSLDRPSTEAFF.

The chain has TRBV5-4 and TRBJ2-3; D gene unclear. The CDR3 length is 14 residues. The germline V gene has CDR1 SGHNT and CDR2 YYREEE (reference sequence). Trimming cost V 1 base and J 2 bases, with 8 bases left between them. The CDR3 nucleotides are TGTGCCAGCAGCTTGATGGAGCTCACAGATACGCAGTATTTT. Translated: CASSLMELTDTQYF.

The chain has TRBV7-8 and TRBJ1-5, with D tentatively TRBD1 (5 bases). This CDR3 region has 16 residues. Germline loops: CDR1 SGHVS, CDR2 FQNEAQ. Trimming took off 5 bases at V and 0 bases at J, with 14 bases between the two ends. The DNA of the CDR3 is TGTGCCAGCAGCCCTACGACAGTGTATAGCAATCAGCCCCAGCATTTT. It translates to CASSPTTVYSNQPQHF.

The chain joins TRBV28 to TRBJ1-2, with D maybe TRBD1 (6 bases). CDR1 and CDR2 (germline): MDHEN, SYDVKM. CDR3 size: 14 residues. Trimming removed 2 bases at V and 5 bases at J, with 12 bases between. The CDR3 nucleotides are TGTGCCAGCAGTTTAGGGGGCCCTCCTTATGGCTACACCTTC. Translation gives CASSLGGPPYGYTF.

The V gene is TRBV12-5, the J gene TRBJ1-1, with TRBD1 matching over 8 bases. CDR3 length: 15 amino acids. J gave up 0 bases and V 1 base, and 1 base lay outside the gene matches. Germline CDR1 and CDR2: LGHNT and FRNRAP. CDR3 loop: CASGLGTGMNTEAFF. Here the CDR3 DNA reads TGTGCTAGTGGTTTGGGGACAGGGATGAACACTGAAGCTTTCTTT.

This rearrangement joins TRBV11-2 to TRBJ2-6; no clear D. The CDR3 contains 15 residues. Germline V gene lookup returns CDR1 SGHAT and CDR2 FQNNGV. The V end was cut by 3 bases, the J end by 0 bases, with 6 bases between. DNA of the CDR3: TGTGCCAGCAGCTTTCGAGGCTCTGGGGCCAACGTCCTGACTTTC. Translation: CASSFRGSGANVLTF. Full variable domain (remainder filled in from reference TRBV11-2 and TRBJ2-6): EAGVAQSPRYKIIEKRQSVAFWCNPISGHATLYWYQQILGQGPKLLIQFQNNGVVDDSQLPKDRFSAERLKGVDSTLKIQPAKLEDSAVYLCASSFRGSGANVLTFGAGSRLTVL.

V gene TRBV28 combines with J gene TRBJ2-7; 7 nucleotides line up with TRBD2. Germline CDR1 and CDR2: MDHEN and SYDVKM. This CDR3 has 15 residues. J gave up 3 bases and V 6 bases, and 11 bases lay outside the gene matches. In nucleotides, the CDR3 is TGTGCCAGCAGGCTCAGCGGGGCAGGCGACTACGAGCAGTACTTC. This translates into CASRLSGAGDYEQYF.

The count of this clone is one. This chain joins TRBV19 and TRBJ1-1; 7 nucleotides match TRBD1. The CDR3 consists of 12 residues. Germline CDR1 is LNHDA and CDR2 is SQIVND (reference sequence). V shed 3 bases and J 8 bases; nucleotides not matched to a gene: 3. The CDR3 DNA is TGTGCCAGTAGTATGGGGACAGCCGAAGCTTTCTTT. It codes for CASSMGTAEAFF.

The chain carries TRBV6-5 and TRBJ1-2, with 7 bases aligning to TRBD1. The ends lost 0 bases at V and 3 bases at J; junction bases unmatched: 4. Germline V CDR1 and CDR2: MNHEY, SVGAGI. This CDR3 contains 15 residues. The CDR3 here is CASSYSTGFDYGYTF. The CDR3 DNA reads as TGTGCCAGCAGTTACTCGACAGGGTTCGACTATGGCTACACCTTC.

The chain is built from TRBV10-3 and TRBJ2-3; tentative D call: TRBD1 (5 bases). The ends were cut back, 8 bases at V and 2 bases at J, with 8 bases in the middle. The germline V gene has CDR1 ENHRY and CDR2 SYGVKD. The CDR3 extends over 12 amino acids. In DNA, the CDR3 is TGTGCCATCCAGGGCACCACAGATACGCAGTATTTT. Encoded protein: CAIQGTTDTQYF.

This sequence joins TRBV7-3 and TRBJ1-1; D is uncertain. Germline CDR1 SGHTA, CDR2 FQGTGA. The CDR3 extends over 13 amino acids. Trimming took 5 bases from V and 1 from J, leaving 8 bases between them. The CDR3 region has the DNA TGTGCCAGCAGCATCGGTCAGAACACTGAAGCTTTCTTT. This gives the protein CASSIGQNTEAFF.

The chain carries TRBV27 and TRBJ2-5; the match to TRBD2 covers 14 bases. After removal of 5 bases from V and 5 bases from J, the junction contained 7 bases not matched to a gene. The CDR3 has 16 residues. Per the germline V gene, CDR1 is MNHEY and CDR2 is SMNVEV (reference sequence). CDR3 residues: CASSPGTSGRLETQYF. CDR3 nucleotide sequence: TGTGCCAGCAGTCCGGGGACTAGCGGGAGATTGGAGACCCAGTACTTC.

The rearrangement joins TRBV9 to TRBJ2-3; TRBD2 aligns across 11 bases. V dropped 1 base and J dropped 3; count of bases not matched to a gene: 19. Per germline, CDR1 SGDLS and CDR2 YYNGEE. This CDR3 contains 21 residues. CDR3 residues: CASSVQGLAATWTPETDTQYF. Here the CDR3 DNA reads TGTGCCAGCAGCGTACAGGGACTAGCGGCAACGTGGACACCAGAGACAGATACGCAGTATTTT.

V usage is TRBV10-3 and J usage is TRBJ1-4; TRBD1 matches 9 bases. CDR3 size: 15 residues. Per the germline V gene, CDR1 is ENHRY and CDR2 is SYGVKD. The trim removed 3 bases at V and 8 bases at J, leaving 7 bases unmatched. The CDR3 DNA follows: TGTGCCATCAGTGAAAGGACAGGGGAATGGGAAAAACTGTTTTTT. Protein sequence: CAISERTGEWEKLFF.

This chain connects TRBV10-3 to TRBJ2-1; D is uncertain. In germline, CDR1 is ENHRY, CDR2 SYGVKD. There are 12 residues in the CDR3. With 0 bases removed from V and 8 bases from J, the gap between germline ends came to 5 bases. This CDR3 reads CAISESAHEQFF. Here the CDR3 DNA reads TGTGCCATCAGTGAGTCGGCTCATGAGCAGTTCTTC.

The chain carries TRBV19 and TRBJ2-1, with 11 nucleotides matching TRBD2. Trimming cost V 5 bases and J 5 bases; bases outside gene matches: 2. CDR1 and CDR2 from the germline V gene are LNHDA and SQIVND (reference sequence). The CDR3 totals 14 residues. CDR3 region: CASSGGLADNEQFF. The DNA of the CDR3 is TGTGCCAGTAGTGGGGGACTAGCGGACAATGAGCAGTTCTTC.

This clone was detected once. CDR3 sequence: CASKELTGSTEAFF. DNA of the CDR3: TGTGCCAGCAAAGAGTTGACAGGGTCCACTGAAGCTTTCTTT. This rearrangement joins TRBV2 to TRBJ1-1; 7 nucleotides line up with TRBD1. J gave up 4 bases and V 7 bases, and 9 bases lay outside the gene matches. Germline values: CDR1 SNHLY, CDR2 FYNNEI. The CDR3 is made up of 14 amino acids.

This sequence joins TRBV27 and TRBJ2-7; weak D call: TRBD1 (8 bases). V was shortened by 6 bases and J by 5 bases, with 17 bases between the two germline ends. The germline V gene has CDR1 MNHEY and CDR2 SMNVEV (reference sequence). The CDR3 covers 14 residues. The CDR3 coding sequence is TGTGCCAGCAGCGGGAGGACAGGGAGTGACGAGCAGTACTTC. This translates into CASSGRTGSDEQYF.

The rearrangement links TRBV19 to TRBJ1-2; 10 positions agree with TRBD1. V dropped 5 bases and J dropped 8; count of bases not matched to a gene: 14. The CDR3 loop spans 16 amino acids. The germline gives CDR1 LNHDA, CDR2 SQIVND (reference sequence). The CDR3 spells CASSFQKSGTGDGYTF. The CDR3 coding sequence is TGTGCCAGTAGTTTCCAAAAGTCCGGGACAGGGGACGGCTACACCTTC.

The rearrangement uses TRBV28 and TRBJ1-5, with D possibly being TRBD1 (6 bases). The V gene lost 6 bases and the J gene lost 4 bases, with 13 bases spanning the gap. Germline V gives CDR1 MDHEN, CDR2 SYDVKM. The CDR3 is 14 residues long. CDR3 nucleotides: TGTGCCAGCAGCGTACAGGGCTGGAATCAGCCCCAGCATTTT. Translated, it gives CASSVQGWNQPQHF.

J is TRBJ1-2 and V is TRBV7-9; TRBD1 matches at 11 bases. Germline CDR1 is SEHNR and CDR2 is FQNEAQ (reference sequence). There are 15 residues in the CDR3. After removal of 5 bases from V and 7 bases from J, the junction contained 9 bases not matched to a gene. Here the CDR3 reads CASSQGTGGLFGYTF. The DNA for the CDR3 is TGTGCCAGCAGCCAAGGGACAGGGGGTCTCTTTGGCTACACCTTC.

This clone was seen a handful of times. CDR3 DNA sequence: TGTGCCAGCAGCTTAGCAAACAGGGGCACTGAAGCTTTCTTT. Residues: CASSLANRGTEAFF. V is TRBV7-8 and J is TRBJ1-1; 7 bases are shared with TRBD1. The trim removed 0 bases at V and 4 bases at J, leaving 2 bases unmatched. Germline V gives CDR1 SGHVS, CDR2 FQNEAQ. The CDR3 covers 14 residues.

The CDR3 here is CASSQPDGAGKSVYEQYF. The CDR3 coding sequence is TGTGCCAGCAGCCAACCGGACGGGGCGGGAAAGTCGGTCTACGAGCAGTACTTC. The chain combines TRBV5-4 with TRBJ2-7; tentatively, D is TRBD2 (6 bases). This CDR3 spans 18 amino acids. The germline V and J ends were trimmed by 4 bases and 3 bases, with 26 bases remaining between them. Per germline, CDR1 SGHNT and CDR2 YYREEE (reference sequence). Supplemented by reference TRBV5-4 and TRBJ2-7, the full variable domain reads ETGVTQSPTHLIKTRGQQVTLRCSSQSGHNTVSWYQQALGQGPQFIFQYYREEENGRGNFPPRFSGLQFPNYSSELNVNALELDDSALYLCASSQPDGAGKSVYEQYFGPGTRLTVT.

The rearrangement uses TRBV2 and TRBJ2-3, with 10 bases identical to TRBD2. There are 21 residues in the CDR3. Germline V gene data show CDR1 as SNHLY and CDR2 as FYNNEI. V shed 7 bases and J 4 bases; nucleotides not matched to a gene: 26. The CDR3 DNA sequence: TGTGCCAGCACGGGGGGTATTTTGGTACTTGGTAGCGGGAGGTTGGCAGATACGCAGTATTTT. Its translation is CASTGGILVLGSGRLADTQYF.

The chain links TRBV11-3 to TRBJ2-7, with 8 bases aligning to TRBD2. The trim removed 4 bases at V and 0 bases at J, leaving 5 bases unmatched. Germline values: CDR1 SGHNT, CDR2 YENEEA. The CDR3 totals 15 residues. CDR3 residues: CASSYAGTSSYEQYF. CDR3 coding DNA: TGTGCCAGCAGCTACGCCGGGACTAGCTCCTACGAGCAGTACTTC.

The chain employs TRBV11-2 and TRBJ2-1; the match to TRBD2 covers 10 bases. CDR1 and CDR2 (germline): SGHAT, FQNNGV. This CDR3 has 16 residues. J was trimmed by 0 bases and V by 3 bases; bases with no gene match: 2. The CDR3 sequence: CASSFSGGSSYNEQFF. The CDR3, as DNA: TGTGCCAGCAGCTTTAGCGGGGGGAGCTCCTACAATGAGCAGTTCTTC.